A selection of T cell receptor beta chains follows, all from one sample in a study of blood T cell repertoires in COVID-19. Some clones are missing from TCRdb's copy, which holds only in-frame ones; the method was immunoSEQ multiplex PCR. The table has 200,000 to 250,000 clones, more than 80% seen once. Sequencing was performed on peripheral blood. These receptors came from a woman older than 75 with COVID-19, enrolled during active disease. Each CDR3 is given with its conserved first and last residue. The D gene is left open where the match is weak. For some rows the clone size is stated as once, few or many, or as a class when expanded; others skip it.

clone_size j_call d_call v_call cdr3_aa cdr3_nt
once TRBJ2-7 TRBD2 TRBV19 CASSRSLAGDYEQYF TGTGCCAGTAGTAGGTCCCTAGCGGGAGACTACGAGCAGTACTTC
. TRBJ1-1 . TRBV7-3 CASSTQGNTEAFF TGTGCCAGCAGCACACAGGGGAACACTGAAGCTTTCTTT
few TRBJ1-2 . TRBV28 CATREAGYTF TGTGCCACGCGCGAGGCTGGCTACACCTTC
. TRBJ1-2 TRBD1 TRBV14 CASSQDRGPGGYTF TGTGCCAGCAGCCAGGACAGGGGGCCTGGCGGCTACACCTTC
. TRBJ1-2 . TRBV4-1 CASSQDWTAYGYTF TGCGCCAGCAGCCAAGACTGGACAGCCTATGGCTACACCTTC
. TRBJ2-7 TRBD2 TRBV5-1 CASSASPRSGSGEQYF TGCGCCAGCAGCGCCTCCCCGAGGAGCGGGAGTGGCGAGCAGTACTTC
few TRBJ1-6 . TRBV2 CASNARGARSPLHF TGTGCCAGCAACGCCCGGGGGGCGCGATCACCCCTCCACTTT
. TRBJ1-3 TRBD1 TRBV13 CASSKTGAGNTIYF TGTGCCAGCAGCAAAACAGGGGCTGGAAACACCATATATTTT
. TRBJ1-1 TRBD1 TRBV2 CASGTRQGAATEAFF TGTGCCAGCGGGACCCGACAGGGGGCTGCCACTGAAGCTTTCTTT
. TRBJ2-1 TRBD2 TRBV7-2 CASSRGLAAPYNEQFF TGTGCCAGCAGCCGCGGACTAGCGGCACCCTACAATGAGCAGTTCTTC
. TRBJ1-6 . TRBV5-1 CASSLEQNSPLHF TGCGCCAGCAGCTTGGAGCAAAATTCACCCCTCCACTTT
. TRBJ1-4 . TRBV4-1 CASSRTTTNEKLFF TGCGCCAGCAGCCGGACAACAACTAATGAAAAACTGTTTTTT
. TRBJ1-1 . TRBV3-1/TRBV3-2 CASSLRGGTEAFF TGTGCCAGCAGCCTACGGGGGGGGACTGAAGCTTTCTTT
. TRBJ2-2 . TRBV4-1 CASSQDVGPSGGELFF TGCGCCAGCAGCCAAGATGTGGGACCCAGCGGGGGGGAGCTGTTTTTT
. TRBJ2-3 TRBD2 TRBV28 CASSSTSGRVDTQYF TGTGCCAGCAGCTCAACTAGCGGGAGGGTGGATACGCAGTATTTT
. TRBJ1-2 TRBD1 TRBV24-1 CATSDLTGEDYGYTF TGTGCCACCAGTGATTTGACAGGGGAGGACTATGGCTACACCTTC
few TRBJ2-3 . TRBV7-3 CASSLVGRGDTQYF TGTGCCAGCAGCTTAGTGGGAAGGGGGGATACGCAGTATTTT
. TRBJ2-5 TRBD2 TRBV10-3 CAISRSGSSGETQYF TGTGCCATCAGCCGTAGCGGGAGTAGTGGAGAGACCCAGTACTTC
. TRBJ1-5 . TRBV10-3 CAISDEGQPQHF TGTGCCATCAGTGACGAGGGTCAGCCCCAGCATTTT
. TRBJ2-7 TRBD1 TRBV6-6 CASSGRDRGGYEQYF TGTGCCAGCAGTGGCCGGGACAGGGGAGGCTACGAGCAGTACTTC
. TRBJ1-2 . TRBV6-5 CASSLSTSYGYTF TGTGCCAGCAGCCTCTCTACTAGCTATGGCTACACCTTC
. TRBJ1-6 . TRBV12-2 CASRHRHRGNSPLHF TGTGCAAGTCGTCACAGACACAGGGGCAATTCACCCCTCCACTTT
. TRBJ1-6 TRBD1 TRBV3-1/TRBV3-2 CASSRGTVRGHSPLHF TGTGCCAGCAGCCGAGGGACAGTGCGAGGGCATTCACCCCTCCACTTT
. TRBJ1-3 . TRBV2 CASSEWAGMANTIYF TGTGCCAGCAGTGAATGGGCAGGGATGGCCAACACCATATATTTT
. TRBJ1-2 . TRBV19 CASSIGGAYGYTF TGTGCCAGTAGTATCGGCGGAGCCTATGGCTACACCTTC
. TRBJ1-2 TRBD1 TRBV5-1 CASSVTGDYGYTF TGCGCCAGCAGCGTGACAGGGGACTATGGCTACACCTTC
. TRBJ1-4 . TRBV5-5 CASRFSGTTNEKLFF TGTGCCAGCAGATTTTCAGGGACAACTAATGAAAAACTGTTTTTT
. TRBJ1-5 TRBD1 TRBV6-4 CASSASGQASQPQHF TGTGCCAGCAGTGCTTCGGGACAGGCTAGTCAGCCCCAGCATTTT
. TRBJ2-7 . TRBV2 CASSDWAGVHYF TGTGCCAGCAGTGACTGGGCCGGGGTTCACTACTTC
few TRBJ1-4 TRBD1 TRBV5-1 CASSVTDRGTTNEKLFF TGCGCCAGCAGCGTAACGGACAGGGGAACAACTAATGAAAAACTGTTTTTT
. TRBJ1-2 . TRBV6-5 CAGGEDGYGYTF TGTGCCGGGGGGGAGGACGGGTATGGCTACACCTTC
. TRBJ2-5 TRBD1 TRBV11-3 CASSFGTGVQETQYF TGTGCCAGCAGCTTTGGGACAGGGGTCCAAGAGACCCAGTACTTC
. TRBJ2-2 TRBD2 TRBV7-3 CASSWGGATPNTGELFF TGTGCCAGCAGCTGGGGAGGGGCGACGCCGAACACCGGGGAGCTGTTTTTT
. TRBJ1-1 TRBD1 TRBV5-1 CASLWGTGNTEAFF TGCGCCAGCTTGTGGGGGACAGGCAACACTGAAGCTTTCTTT
once TRBJ1-1 TRBD1 TRBV3-1/TRBV3-2 CASTQAGGSSEAFF TGTGCCAGCACCCAGGCAGGGGGCTCCTCTGAAGCTTTCTTT
. TRBJ2-2 . TRBV6-2/TRBV6-3 CASSYPPGTVNTGELFF TGTGCCAGCAGTTACCCCCCGGGGACTGTGAACACCGGGGAGCTGTTTTTT
. TRBJ2-1 . TRBV7-9 CASSHLPPGAVGEQFF TGTGCCAGCAGCCATCTTCCGCCGGGAGCGGTTGGGGAGCAGTTCTTC
few TRBJ2-3 TRBD2 TRBV4-2 CASSQVGGGGTDTQYF TGTGCCAGCAGCCAAGTAGGCGGGGGGGGCACAGATACGCAGTATTTT
. TRBJ1-6 TRBD1 TRBV7-8 CASATGNNSPLHF TGTGCCAGCGCGACAGGGAATAATTCACCCCTCCACTTT
. TRBJ1-1 . TRBV29-1 CSVTPREVNTEAFF TGCAGCGTTACTCCCCGTGAGGTGAACACTGAAGCTTTCTTT
. TRBJ2-1 . TRBV7-3 CASSLGTLSSYNEQFF TGTGCCAGCAGCCTGGGGACTCTAAGCTCCTACAATGAGCAGTTCTTC
. TRBJ2-1 . TRBV2 CASSEPDEQFF TGTGCCAGCAGTGAGCCGGATGAGCAGTTCTTC
. TRBJ1-3 . TRBV9 CASSVAGGNTIYF TGTGCCAGCAGCGTAGCAGGTGGAAACACCATATATTTT
. TRBJ1-5 . TRBV2 CASSEWGVSNQPQHF TGTGCCAGCAGTGAATGGGGCGTTAGCAATCAGCCCCAGCATTTT
few TRBJ1-2 TRBD1 TRBV9 CASSSGPVGGGYFTAF TGTGCCAGCAGCTCCGGCCCGGTAGGGGGCGGGTATTTCACCGCCTTC
. TRBJ1-5 . TRBV28 CASRLGHPNQPQHF TGTGCCAGCAGGCTGGGACATCCGAATCAGCCCCAGCATTTT
. TRBJ1-2 . TRBV2 CASGLNYGYTF TGTGCCAGCGGGCTTAACTATGGCTACACCTTC
. TRBJ1-4 TRBD1 TRBV19 CASSDRGVNEKLFF TGTGCCAGTAGCGACAGGGGGGTTAATGAAAAACTGTTTTTT
. TRBJ1-1 . TRBV2 CASIQQGRFLGTEAFF TGTGCCAGCATTCAACAGGGCCGGTTTTTAGGCACTGAAGCTTTCTTT
. TRBJ2-1 . TRBV5-1 CASSEQTQGTEQFF TGCGCCAGCAGCGAACAGACTCAGGGGACTGAGCAGTTCTTC
. TRBJ1-5 TRBD1 TRBV3-1/TRBV3-2 CASSLGQGKPQHF TGTGCCAGCAGCTTAGGACAGGGAAAGCCCCAGCATTTT
. TRBJ2-3 TRBD1 TRBV5-1 CASSSPGTGKDTQYF TGCGCCAGCAGCTCCCCTGGGACAGGCAAAGATACGCAGTATTTT
many TRBJ1-1 TRBD1 TRBV5-6 CASSNWDSYTEAFF TGTGCCAGCAGTAACTGGGACAGCTACACTGAAGCTTTCTTT
. TRBJ1-2 . TRBV6-5 CASSYGGGYTF TGTGCCAGCAGTTACGGGGGGGGCTACACCTTC
. TRBJ1-5 . TRBV11-2 CASSRGVGPAQSQHF TGTGCCAGCAGCCGGGGGGTGGGCCCTGCTCAGTCGCAGCATTTT
. TRBJ2-7 . TRBV2 CASTEEPYEQYF TGTGCCAGCACCGAGGAACCCTACGAGCAGTACTTC
. TRBJ1-1 . TRBV19 CAFLPRAFF TGTGCGTTCCTCCCGAGGGCTTTCTTT
once TRBJ2-7 . TRBV21-1 CASSRSPGVYYEQYF TGTGCCAGCAGCCGAAGCCCCGGGGTTTACTACGAGCAGTACTTC